These T cell receptor beta chains were read from a single sample in a study of blood T cells in healthy people across ages. Each CDR3 protein is one row after TCRdb ran MiXCR on the 5' RACE reads. The sample shows some 850,000 distinct CDR3 sequences, 20% to 30% of them seen only once. These records were also assigned to another study, of T cells of mothers and their children.

Material for sequencing was blood. Receptors originate from a boy aged 5-17 years in good health. The CDR3 runs from the conserved cysteine through the conserved F or W. A D gene is named only where the DNA matches it firmly. The listing skips clone size in some rows; elsewhere it reads once, few, many or a size class.

v_gene: TRBV12-3/TRBV12-4; j_gene: TRBJ2-1; abundance: few; d_gene: -; CDR3aa: CASRIRPGHNEQFF; CDR3nt: TGTGCCAGCAGAATCCGGCCGGGTCACAATGAGCAGTTCTTC
v_gene: TRBV10-3; j_gene: TRBJ2-1; abundance: few; d_gene: TRBD2; CDR3aa: CAIAPQRGTYNEQFF; CDR3nt: TGTGCCATCGCCCCCCAGCGGGGAACTTACAATGAGCAGTTCTTC
v_gene: TRBV11-2; j_gene: TRBJ1-1; abundance: -; d_gene: TRBD1; CDR3aa: CASSLSGTETEAFF; CDR3nt: TGTGCCAGCAGCTTGTCAGGGACAGAGACTGAAGCTTTCTTT
v_gene: TRBV15; j_gene: TRBJ2-7; abundance: -; d_gene: -; CDR3aa: CATSRDSGFYEQYF; CDR3nt: TGTGCCACCAGCAGAGATTCCGGATTCTACGAGCAGTACTTC
v_gene: TRBV6-5; j_gene: TRBJ1-4; abundance: -; d_gene: -; CDR3aa: CASGGLFRSEKLFF; CDR3nt: TGTGCCAGCGGGGGCCTCTTCAGGAGTGAAAAACTGTTTTTT
v_gene: TRBV2; j_gene: TRBJ1-6; abundance: -; d_gene: -; CDR3aa: CASSGQDNSPLHF; CDR3nt: TGTGCCAGCAGTGGACAGGATAATTCACCCCTCCACTTT
v_gene: TRBV3-1; j_gene: TRBJ2-1; abundance: -; d_gene: TRBD2; CDR3aa: CASSQGRGDGEQFF; CDR3nt: TGTGCCAGCAGCCAGGGGCGGGGGGATGGTGAGCAGTTCTTC
v_gene: TRBV27; j_gene: TRBJ2-7; abundance: -; d_gene: -; CDR3aa: CASSPLPGDQYF; CDR3nt: TGTGCCAGCAGTCCGCTCCCTGGGGACCAGTACTTC
v_gene: TRBV6-1; j_gene: TRBJ2-7; abundance: -; d_gene: -; CDR3aa: CASSEMGVKGVLPYEQYF; CDR3nt: TGTGCCAGCAGTGAAATGGGGGTCAAGGGGGTCTTACCTTACGAGCAGTACTTC
v_gene: TRBV20-1; j_gene: TRBJ1-5; abundance: -; d_gene: TRBD1; CDR3aa: CSAKTGGSNQPQHF; CDR3nt: TGCAGTGCTAAGACAGGGGGCAGCAATCAGCCCCAGCATTTT
v_gene: TRBV27; j_gene: TRBJ2-7; abundance: -; d_gene: -; CDR3aa: CASSLVKGRNEQYF; CDR3nt: TGTGCCAGCAGTTTAGTAAAGGGGCGAAACGAGCAGTACTTC
v_gene: TRBV28; j_gene: TRBJ2-7; abundance: -; d_gene: TRBD2; CDR3aa: CASSPGGGAYYEQYF; CDR3nt: TGTGCCAGCAGCCCCGGGGGGGGCGCTTATTACGAGCAGTACTTC
v_gene: TRBV3-1; j_gene: TRBJ2-7; abundance: -; d_gene: TRBD1; CDR3aa: CASSPRTGLYEQYF; CDR3nt: TGTGCCAGCAGCCCGAGGACAGGGCTCTACGAGCAGTACTTC
v_gene: TRBV7-7; j_gene: TRBJ2-5; abundance: many; d_gene: -; CDR3aa: CASSPTEGETQYF; CDR3nt: TGTGCTAGCAGCCCCACTGAGGGAGAGACCCAGTACTTC
v_gene: TRBV28; j_gene: TRBJ1-1; abundance: few; d_gene: TRBD1; CDR3aa: CASRDRLNTEAFF; CDR3nt: TGTGCCAGCAGGGACAGGTTGAACACTGAAGCTTTCTTT
v_gene: TRBV20-1; j_gene: TRBJ1-1; abundance: -; d_gene: TRBD1; CDR3aa: CSAQPGGRTEAFF; CDR3nt: TGCAGTGCGCAACCAGGGGGTCGCACTGAAGCTTTCTTT
v_gene: TRBV5-1; j_gene: TRBJ2-5; abundance: -; d_gene: -; CDR3aa: CASSAGQRGETQYF; CDR3nt: TGCGCCAGCAGCGCGGGCCAACGGGGAGAGACCCAGTACTTC
v_gene: TRBV20-1; j_gene: TRBJ2-7; abundance: once; d_gene: TRBD2; CDR3aa: CSARDHSGGIHYEQYF; CDR3nt: TGCAGTGCTAGAGATCATAGCGGGGGGATTCACTACGAGCAGTACTTC
v_gene: TRBV29-1; j_gene: TRBJ2-5; abundance: -; d_gene: -; CDR3aa: CSVVFGGVGEETQYF; CDR3nt: TGCAGCGTTGTTTTCGGCGGGGTGGGAGAAGAGACCCAGTACTTC
v_gene: TRBV24-1; j_gene: TRBJ2-5; abundance: -; d_gene: -; CDR3aa: CATGQEQETQYF; CDR3nt: TGTGCCACCGGCCAAGAACAAGAGACCCAGTACTTC
v_gene: TRBV5-1; j_gene: TRBJ2-5; abundance: -; d_gene: TRBD2; CDR3aa: CASSILAGKETQYF; CDR3nt: TGCGCCAGCAGCATACTAGCGGGGAAAGAGACCCAGTACTTC
v_gene: TRBV7-9; j_gene: TRBJ1-1; abundance: -; d_gene: -; CDR3aa: CASSSPSSGGNTEAFF; CDR3nt: TGTGCCAGCAGCTCACCATCGTCCGGCGGGAACACTGAAGCTTTCTTT
v_gene: TRBV6-5; j_gene: TRBJ2-7; abundance: few; d_gene: -; CDR3aa: CASSYSQGRSYEQYF; CDR3nt: TGTGCCAGCAGTTACTCCCAGGGTAGATCCTACGAGCAGTACTTC
v_gene: TRBV20-1; j_gene: TRBJ2-2; abundance: few; d_gene: TRBD2; CDR3aa: CSARDGGFLNTGELFF; CDR3nt: TGCAGTGCTAGGGACGGGGGGTTCTTAAACACCGGGGAGCTGTTTTTT
v_gene: TRBV12-3/TRBV12-4; j_gene: TRBJ2-7; abundance: -; d_gene: -; CDR3aa: CASSQGLTYLWGYEQYF; CDR3nt: TGTGCCAGCAGTCAGGGCCTTACTTACTTGTGGGGCTACGAGCAGTACTTC
v_gene: TRBV24-1; j_gene: TRBJ2-5; abundance: few; d_gene: TRBD1; CDR3aa: CATSDLTGGEGETQYF; CDR3nt: TGTGCCACCAGTGACCTGACAGGGGGCGAGGGGGAGACCCAGTACTTC
v_gene: TRBV2; j_gene: TRBJ1-5; abundance: -; d_gene: -; CDR3aa: CASSEESPRRQPQHF; CDR3nt: TGTGCCAGCAGTGAGGAGAGTCCCCGCCGTCAGCCCCAGCATTTT
v_gene: TRBV28; j_gene: TRBJ2-5; abundance: few; d_gene: TRBD2; CDR3aa: CASSPWTSGDQETQYF; CDR3nt: TGTGCCAGCAGTCCCTGGACTAGCGGGGACCAAGAGACCCAGTACTTC
v_gene: TRBV7-9; j_gene: TRBJ1-5; abundance: -; d_gene: -; CDR3aa: CASSFTAPGIWNQPQHF; CDR3nt: TGTGCCAGCAGCTTTACGGCACCAGGGATATGGAATCAGCCCCAGCATTTT
v_gene: TRBV5-1; j_gene: TRBJ2-7; abundance: few; d_gene: -; CDR3aa: CASSWRAAMGGDTYEQYF; CDR3nt: TGCGCCAGCAGCTGGAGGGCGGCGATGGGAGGGGACACCTACGAGCAGTACTTC
v_gene: TRBV5-1; j_gene: TRBJ1-4; abundance: many; d_gene: TRBD1; CDR3aa: CASSRGQEGEKLFF; CDR3nt: TGCGCCAGCAGCCGGGGACAGGAGGGGGAAAAACTGTTTTTT
v_gene: TRBV10-3; j_gene: TRBJ1-1; abundance: -; d_gene: -; CDR3aa: CAISESSPTANTEAFF; CDR3nt: TGTGCCATCAGTGAGTCAAGTCCTACGGCCAACACTGAAGCTTTCTTT
v_gene: TRBV5-1; j_gene: TRBJ2-1; abundance: -; d_gene: -; CDR3aa: CASSPAPPHNEQFF; CDR3nt: TGCGCCAGCAGCCCGGCCCCCCCCCACAATGAGCAGTTCTTC
v_gene: TRBV11-2; j_gene: TRBJ2-7; abundance: -; d_gene: -; CDR3aa: CASSPRAKTNPYEQYF; CDR3nt: TGTGCCAGCAGCCCGCGGGCCAAAACCAACCCCTACGAGCAGTACTTC
v_gene: TRBV5-5; j_gene: TRBJ1-1; abundance: few; d_gene: -; CDR3aa: CASSFKPDTEAFF; CDR3nt: TGTGCCAGCAGCTTCAAACCAGACACTGAAGCTTTCTTT
v_gene: TRBV6-6; j_gene: TRBJ1-1; abundance: few; d_gene: -; CDR3aa: CASMGYTTEAFF; CDR3nt: TGTGCCAGCATGGGGTACACCACTGAAGCTTTCTTT
v_gene: TRBV5-1; j_gene: TRBJ1-1; abundance: -; d_gene: TRBD1; CDR3aa: CASSKGQGMREAFF; CDR3nt: TGCGCCAGCAGCAAAGGACAGGGGATGAGGGAAGCTTTCTTT
v_gene: TRBV30; j_gene: TRBJ2-6; abundance: -; d_gene: -; CDR3aa: CAWSAWRGGANVLTF; CDR3nt: TGTGCCTGGAGTGCCTGGCGAGGGGGGGCCAACGTCCTGACTTTC